This T cell receptor (beta chain) derives from a study of blood T cell repertoires in COVID-19. About the research overall: Samples representing acute and convalescent COVID-19 were sourced from the United States, Italy and Spain. PBMCs, B-cell-depleted T cells, or T cells provided the cDNA or gDNA that made up the material.

CDR1 is MNHEY and CDR2 is SMNVEV in the germline V gene (reference sequence). J was trimmed by 5 bases and V by 10 bases; bases with no gene match: 9. CDR3 length: 13 amino acids. Sequencing used immunoSEQ multiplex PCR; TCRdb keeps in-frame clones, though not all of them. The table has 300,000 to 450,000 clones, about 89% seen once. The chain carries TRBV27 and TRBJ2-7; 9 bases match TRBD1. The clonotype originates from a woman aged 55-75 years with COVID-19, enrolled during active disease. The specimen sequenced was peripheral blood. The DNA of the CDR3 is TGTGCCACCGGGACAGGGAAAAAAAACGAGCAGTACTTC. This codes for CATGTGKKNEQYF.